The present T cell receptor beta chain was sequenced within a study of early T cells in non-severe SARS-CoV-2 infection. Study overall: Sequencing of unsorted whole blood was done on bulk RNA, leaving chains unpaired.

V shed 2 bases and J 3 bases; nucleotides not matched to a gene: 6. Germline CDR1 and CDR2: MNHNS and SASEGT. The CDR3 covers 15 residues. This clonotype was observed at least ten times. cDNA molecules, individually, were tagged with unique molecular identifiers. Via MiXCR, TCRdb re-called the 5' RACE reads, giving one row per CDR3 protein. The sample holds about 25,000 distinct CDR3 sequences, roughly 4.5% seen once. The chain is built from TRBV6-1 and TRBJ1-1, with 7 nucleotides matching TRBD1. The origin of this receptor is an adult who was a healthcare worker with PCR-confirmed SARS-CoV-2 infection or an uninfected control (not recorded which). Sequencing used whole blood. In DNA, the CDR3 is TGTGCCAGCAGTGAAAAACAGGGGCTGTACACTGAAGCTTTCTTT. It yields the protein CASSEKQGLYTEAFF.